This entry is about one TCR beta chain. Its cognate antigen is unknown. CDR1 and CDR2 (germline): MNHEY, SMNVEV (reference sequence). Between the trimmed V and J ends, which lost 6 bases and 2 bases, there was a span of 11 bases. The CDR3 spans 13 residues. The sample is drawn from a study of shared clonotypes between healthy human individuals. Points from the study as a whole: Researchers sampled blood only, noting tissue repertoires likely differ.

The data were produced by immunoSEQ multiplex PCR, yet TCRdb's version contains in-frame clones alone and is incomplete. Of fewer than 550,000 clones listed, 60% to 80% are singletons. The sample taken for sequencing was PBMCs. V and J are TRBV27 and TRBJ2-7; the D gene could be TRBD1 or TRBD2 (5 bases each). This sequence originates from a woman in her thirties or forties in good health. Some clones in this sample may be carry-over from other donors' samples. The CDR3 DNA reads TGTGCCAGCAGGAGGGGTGCGGCCTACGAGCAGTACTTC. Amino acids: CASRRGAAYEQYF.